Presented here are 13 T cell receptor beta chains from one specimen sequenced in a study of cytomegalovirus exposure and HLA in healthy donors. With 60 Vbeta and 13 Jbeta primers, the PCR was carried out. Some clones are missing from TCRdb's copy, which holds only in-frame ones; the method was immunoSEQ multiplex PCR. The table has almost 200,000 clones, 75% to 85% seen once; the top ten hold approximately 0.39%. The sample was PBMCs. These receptors all stem from a male donor in good health and CMV-seropositive.

This clone was counted only a few times. The genes are TRBV5-1 and TRBJ2-5, with TRBD2 as a possible D gene (7 bases). V was pared by 4 bases and J by 3 bases, with 19 bases between. This CDR3 spans 16 amino acids. Germline CDR1 and CDR2: SGHRS and YFSETQ. The CDR3 spells CASSGGGHTREETQYF. In nucleotides, the CDR3 is TGCGCCAGCAGCGGGGGGGGACATACTAGGGAAGAGACCCAGTACTTC. The full variable domain, rest sourced from reference TRBV5-1 and TRBJ2-5, is KAGVTQTPRYLIKTRGQQVTLSCSPISGHRSVSWYQQTPGQGLQFLFEYFSETQRNKGNFPGRFSGRQFSNSRSEMNVSTLELGDSALYLCASSGGGHTREETQYFGPGTRLLVL.

This clone was seen a single time. V is TRBV5-1 and J is TRBJ2-5; D not resolved. In germline, CDR1 is SGHRS, CDR2 YFSETQ. The V gene lost 1 base and the J gene lost 6 bases, with 7 bases spanning the gap. This CDR3 is built from 12 residues. CDR3 loop: CASSLSGQTQYF. CDR3 in DNA: TGCGCCAGCAGCTTGAGTGGGCAGACCCAGTACTTC. Complete variable domain (other parts from reference TRBV5-1 and TRBJ2-5): KAGVTQTPRYLIKTRGQQVTLSCSPISGHRSVSWYQQTPGQGLQFLFEYFSETQRNKGNFPGRFSGRQFSNSRSEMNVSTLELGDSALYLCASSLSGQTQYFGPGTRLLVL.

The V call is TRBV10-3, the J call TRBJ1-1; D remains ambiguous. Trimming cost V 5 bases and J 7 bases, with 17 bases left between them. Germline assignment: CDR1 ENHRY and CDR2 SYGVKD. This CDR3 contains 14 residues. The CDR3 region is CAISRAGGDIEAFF. The CDR3, as DNA: TGTGCCATCAGTAGAGCGGGTGGAGACATTGAAGCTTTCTTT.

Points on this clone: At one end the junction does not follow the germline gene, possibly because of a read error. The chain is built from TRBV7-9 and TRBJ1-1, with D unresolved. CDR1 and CDR2 from the germline V gene are SEHNR and FQNEAQ (reference sequence). The CDR3 runs 11 residues. This CDR3 reads CSSSSNTEAFF. The CDR3 region has the DNA TGTTCCAGCAGCTCTAACACTGAAGCTTTCTTT.

This chain joins TRBV19 and TRBJ1-2; tentative D call: TRBD1 (5 bases). The CDR3 consists of 16 residues. V lost 5 bases, J lost 2 bases, and 18 bases lay in between. Germline CDR1 reads LNHDA; CDR2 reads SQIVND (reference sequence). In DNA, the CDR3 is TGTGCCAGTAGTCCTCAGGACATCCTGAGCAACTATGGCTACACCTTC. Its translation is CASSPQDILSNYGYTF.

The J gene is TRBJ1-1, the V gene TRBV11-3; 9 nucleotides match TRBD1. This CDR3 region has 15 residues. The V gene's germline CDR1 is SGHNT and CDR2 YENEEA. The ends lost 2 bases at V and 5 bases at J; junction bases unmatched: 6. CDR3 region: CASSLTGQGYTEAFF. CDR3 in DNA: TGTGCCAGCAGCTTAACCGGACAGGGGTATACTGAAGCTTTCTTT.

This clone was seen a handful of times. V gene TRBV2 combines with J gene TRBJ2-3, with TRBD2 as a possible D gene (6 bases). The germline gives CDR1 SNHLY, CDR2 FYNNEI. V lost 8 bases and J 5 bases, leaving 17 bases between the germline ends. The CDR3 is 14 amino acids. The CDR3 here is CASLKASAEDTQYF. The CDR3 DNA reads as TGTGCCAGCTTAAAGGCTAGCGCGGAAGATACGCAGTATTTT.

This chain joins TRBV7-2 and TRBJ1-2; weak D call: TRBD1 (6 bases). This CDR3 has 16 residues. Trimming pared 1 base from V and 1 base from J, leaving 13 bases between. Germline-derived CDR1 and CDR2 are SGHTA and FQGNSA. For the CDR3, the DNA is TGTGCCAGCAGCTTAGAGGACAGCTCTATTAACTATGGCTACACCTTC. This translates into CASSLEDSSINYGYTF.

The rearrangement uses TRBV2 and TRBJ2-4, with TRBD1 identical over 10 bases. Germline CDR1 SNHLY, CDR2 FYNNEI. The CDR3 totals 16 residues. Trimming at V came to 7 bases and at J to 0 bases, leaving 6 bases not matched to a gene. The CDR3 protein is CASTEGQGIAKNIQYF. The CDR3 nucleotides are TGTGCCAGCACTGAGGGACAGGGGATAGCCAAAAACATTCAGTACTTC.

J is TRBJ2-3 and V is TRBV28; 13 bases are a match to TRBD2. In germline, CDR1 is MDHEN, CDR2 SYDVKM. The CDR3 runs to 13 residues. V shed 6 bases, J shed 11 bases, and the junction held 5 bases outside the gene matches. CDR3 loop: CASSGLAGVGQYF. As DNA, the CDR3 is TGTGCCAGCAGCGGACTAGCGGGAGTAGGGCAGTATTTT.

This clone was detected once. The genes are TRBV6-6 and TRBJ2-7; TRBD2 is a possible D gene (6 bases). CDR1 and CDR2 (germline): MNHNY, SVGAGI (reference sequence). This CDR3 spans 14 amino acids. V dropped 6 bases and J dropped 4 bases, with 16 bases sitting between them. CDR3: CASSFSGLLYEQYF. CDR3 nucleotide sequence: TGTGCCAGCAGCTTTAGCGGACTGCTATACGAGCAGTACTTC.

This chain joins TRBV27 and TRBJ2-7, with 13 bases lining up with TRBD2. Germline trimming cut 6 bases from V and 7 bases from J; bases unmatched to any gene: 6. Germline loops: CDR1 MNHEY, CDR2 SMNVEV (reference sequence). The CDR3 is made up of 14 amino acids. The DNA of the CDR3 is TGTGCCAGCAGGACTAGCGGGGGGCGGGGTGAGCAGTACTTC. This sequence encodes CASRTSGGRGEQYF.

This chain links TRBV7-2 with TRBJ2-5; the D gene is possibly TRBD2 (5 bases). This CDR3 has 13 residues. V lost 5 bases and J 2 bases, leaving 9 bases between the germline ends. Germline assignment: CDR1 SGHTA and CDR2 FQGNSA. The CDR3 region has the DNA TGTGCCAGCAGCCCTCGAGGGCAAGAGACCCAGTACTTC. It translates to CASSPRGQETQYF.